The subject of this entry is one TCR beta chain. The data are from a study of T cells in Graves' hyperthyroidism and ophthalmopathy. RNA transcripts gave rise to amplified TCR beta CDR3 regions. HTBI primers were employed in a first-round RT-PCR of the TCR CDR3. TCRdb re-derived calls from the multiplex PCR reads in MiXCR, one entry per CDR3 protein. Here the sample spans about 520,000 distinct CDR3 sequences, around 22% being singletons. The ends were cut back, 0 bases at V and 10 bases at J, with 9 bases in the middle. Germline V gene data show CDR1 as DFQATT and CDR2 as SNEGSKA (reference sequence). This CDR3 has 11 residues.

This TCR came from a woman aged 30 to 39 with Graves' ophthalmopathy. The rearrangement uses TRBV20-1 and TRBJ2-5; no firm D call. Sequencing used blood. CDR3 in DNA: TGCAGTGCTAGAGAGGATGTGGACCAGTACTTC. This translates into CSAREDVDQYF.